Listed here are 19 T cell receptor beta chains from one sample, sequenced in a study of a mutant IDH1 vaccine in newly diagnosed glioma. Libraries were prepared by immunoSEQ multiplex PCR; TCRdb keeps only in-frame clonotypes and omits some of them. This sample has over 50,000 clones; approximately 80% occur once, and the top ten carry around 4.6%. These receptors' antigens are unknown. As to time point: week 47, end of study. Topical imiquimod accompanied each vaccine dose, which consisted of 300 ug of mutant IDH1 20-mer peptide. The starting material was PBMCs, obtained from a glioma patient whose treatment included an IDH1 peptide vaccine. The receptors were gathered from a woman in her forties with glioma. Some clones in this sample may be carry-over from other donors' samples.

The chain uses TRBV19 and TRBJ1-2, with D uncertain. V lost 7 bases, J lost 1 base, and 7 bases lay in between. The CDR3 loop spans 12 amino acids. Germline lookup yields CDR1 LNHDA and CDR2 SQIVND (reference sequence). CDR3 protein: CASNIFNYGYTF. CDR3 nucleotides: TGTGCCAGTAACATCTTTAACTATGGCTACACCTTC.

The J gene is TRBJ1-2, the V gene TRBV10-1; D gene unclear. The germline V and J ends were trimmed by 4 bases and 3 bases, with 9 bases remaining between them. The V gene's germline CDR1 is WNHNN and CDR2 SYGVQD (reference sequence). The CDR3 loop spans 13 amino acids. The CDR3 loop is CASSAGPDYGYTF. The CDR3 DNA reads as TGCGCCAGCAGTGCCGGACCGGACTATGGCTACACCTTC.

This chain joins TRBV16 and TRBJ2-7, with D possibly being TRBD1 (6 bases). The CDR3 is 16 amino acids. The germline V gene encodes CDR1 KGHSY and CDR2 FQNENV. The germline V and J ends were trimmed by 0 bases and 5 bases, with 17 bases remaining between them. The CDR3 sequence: CASSQSVGAGADEQYF. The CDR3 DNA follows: TGTGCCAGCAGCCAATCGGTAGGTGCAGGGGCGGACGAGCAGTACTTC.

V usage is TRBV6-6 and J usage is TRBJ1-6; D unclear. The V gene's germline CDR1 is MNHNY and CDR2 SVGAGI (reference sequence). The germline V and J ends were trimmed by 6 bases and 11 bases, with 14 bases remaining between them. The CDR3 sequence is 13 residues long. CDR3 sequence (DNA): TGTGCCAGCAGGCCTATCCGAGGGACACCCCTCCACTTT. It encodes CASRPIRGTPLHF.

CDR3 DNA: TGTGCCAGCTCACCACTAAGCAGGGCTCATGGTACTGAAGCTTTCTTT. It yields the protein CASSPLSRAHGTEAFF. The chain recombines TRBV18 with TRBJ1-1, with D perhaps matching TRBD1 (5 bases). This CDR3 has 16 amino acids. V was cut by 1 base and J by 5 bases, with 17 bases left in between. Germline V gene sequence: CDR1 KGHSH, CDR2 LQKENI.

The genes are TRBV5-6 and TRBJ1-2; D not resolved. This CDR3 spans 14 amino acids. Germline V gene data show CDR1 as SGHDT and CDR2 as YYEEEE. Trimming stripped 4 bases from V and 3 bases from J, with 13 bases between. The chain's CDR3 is CASSVKLSDYGYTF. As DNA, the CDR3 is TGTGCCAGCAGCGTCAAACTCAGCGACTATGGCTACACCTTC.

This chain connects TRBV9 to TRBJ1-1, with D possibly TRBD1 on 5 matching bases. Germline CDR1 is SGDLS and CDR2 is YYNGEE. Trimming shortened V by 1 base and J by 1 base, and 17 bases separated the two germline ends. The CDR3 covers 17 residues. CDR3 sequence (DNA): TGTGCCAGCAGCGTATATACTCCCGGGGGGAAGAACACTGAAGCTTTCTTT. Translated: CASSVYTPGGKNTEAFF.

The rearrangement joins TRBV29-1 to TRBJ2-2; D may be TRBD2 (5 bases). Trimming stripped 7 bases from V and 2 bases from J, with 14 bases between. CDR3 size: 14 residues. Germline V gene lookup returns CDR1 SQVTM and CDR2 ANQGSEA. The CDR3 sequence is CSASLGVNTGELFF. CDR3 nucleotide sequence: TGCAGCGCCTCACTAGGAGTTAACACCGGGGAGCTGTTTTTT.

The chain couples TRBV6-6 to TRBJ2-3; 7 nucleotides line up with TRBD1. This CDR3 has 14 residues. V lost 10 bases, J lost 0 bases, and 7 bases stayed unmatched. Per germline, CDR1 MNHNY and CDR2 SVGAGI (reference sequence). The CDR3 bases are TGTGCCATCGCACAGGGGCGTAGCACAGATACGCAGTATTTT. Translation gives CAIAQGRSTDTQYF.

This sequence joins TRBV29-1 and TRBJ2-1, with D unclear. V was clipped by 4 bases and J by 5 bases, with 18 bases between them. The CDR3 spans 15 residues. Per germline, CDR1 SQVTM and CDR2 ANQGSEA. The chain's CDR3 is CSVVVIGREDNEQFF. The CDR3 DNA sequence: TGCAGCGTTGTAGTTATTGGCAGAGAAGACAATGAGCAGTTCTTC.

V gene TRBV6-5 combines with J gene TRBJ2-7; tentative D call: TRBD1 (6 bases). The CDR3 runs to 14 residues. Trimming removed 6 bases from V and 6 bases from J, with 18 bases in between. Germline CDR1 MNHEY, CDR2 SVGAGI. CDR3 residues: CASRETYRAGEQYF. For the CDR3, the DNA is TGTGCCAGCAGAGAGACATACAGGGCGGGCGAGCAGTACTTC.

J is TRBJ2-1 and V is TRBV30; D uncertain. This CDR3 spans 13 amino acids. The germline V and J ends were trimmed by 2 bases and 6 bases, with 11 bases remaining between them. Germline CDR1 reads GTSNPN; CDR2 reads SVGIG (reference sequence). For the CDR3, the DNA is TGTGCCTGGAGTTGGTTGACCTTCAATGAGCAGTTCTTC. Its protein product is CAWSWLTFNEQFF.

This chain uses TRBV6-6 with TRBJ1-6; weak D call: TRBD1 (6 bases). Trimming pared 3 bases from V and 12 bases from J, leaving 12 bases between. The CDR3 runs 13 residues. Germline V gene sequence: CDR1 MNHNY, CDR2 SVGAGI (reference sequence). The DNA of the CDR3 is TGTGCCAGCAGTTATTACGGGGGCGGACCCCTCCACTTT. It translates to CASSYYGGGPLHF.

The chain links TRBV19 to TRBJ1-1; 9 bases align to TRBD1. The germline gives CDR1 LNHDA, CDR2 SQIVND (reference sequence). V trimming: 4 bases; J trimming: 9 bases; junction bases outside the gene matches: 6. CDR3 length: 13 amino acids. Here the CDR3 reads CASSTEGQGKAFF. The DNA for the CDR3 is TGTGCCAGTAGTACAGAAGGACAGGGGAAAGCTTTCTTT.

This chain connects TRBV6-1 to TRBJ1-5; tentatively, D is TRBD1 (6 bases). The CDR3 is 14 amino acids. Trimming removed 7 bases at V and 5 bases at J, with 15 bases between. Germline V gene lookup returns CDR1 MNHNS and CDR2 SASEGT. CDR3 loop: CASIRQVGDQPQHF. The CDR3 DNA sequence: TGTGCCAGCATCCGACAGGTCGGCGATCAGCCCCAGCATTTT.

In nucleotides, the CDR3 is TGTGCCAGCGTTGGAGATACGCAGTATTTT. This encodes CASVGDTQYF. This rearrangement joins TRBV7-8 to TRBJ2-3, with D uncertain. Per germline, CDR1 SGHVS and CDR2 FQNEAQ. The CDR3 is made up of 10 amino acids. The V gene lost 8 bases and the J gene lost 5 bases, with 5 bases spanning the gap.

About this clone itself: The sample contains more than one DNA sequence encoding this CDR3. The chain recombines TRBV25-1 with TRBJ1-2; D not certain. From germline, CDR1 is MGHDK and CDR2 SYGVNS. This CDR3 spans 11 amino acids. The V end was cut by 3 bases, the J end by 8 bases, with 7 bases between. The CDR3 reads CASSEVGGYTF. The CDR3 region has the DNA TGTGCCAGCAGTGAGGTGGGGGGCTACACCTTC.

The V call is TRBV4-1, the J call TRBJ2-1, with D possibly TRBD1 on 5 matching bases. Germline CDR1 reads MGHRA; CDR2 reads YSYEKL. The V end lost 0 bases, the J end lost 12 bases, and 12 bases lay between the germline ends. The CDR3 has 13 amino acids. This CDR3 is CASSQDRVRAQFF. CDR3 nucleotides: TGCGCCAGCAGCCAAGATAGGGTCAGGGCGCAGTTCTTC.

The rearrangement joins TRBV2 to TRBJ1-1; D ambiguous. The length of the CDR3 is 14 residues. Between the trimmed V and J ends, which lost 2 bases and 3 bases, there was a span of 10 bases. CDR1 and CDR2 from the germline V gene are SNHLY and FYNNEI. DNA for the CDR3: TGTGCCAGCAGTGAATGGCAGGCGGACACTGAAGCTTTCTTT. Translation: CASSEWQADTEAFF.